Below, 16 T cell receptor beta chains from the same sample are listed, as sequenced in a study of CD8 T cells in ankylosing spondylitis. TCRdb analysed the 5' RACE reads with MiXCR anew, one entry per CDR3 protein. Of about 220,000 distinct CDR3 sequences in the sample, under 30% were seen once. The sequenced sample consisted of blood, either unsorted or a sorted T cell fraction (not recorded which). These receptor sequences come from a male donor with ankylosing spondylitis or in good health (not recorded which).

A few counts support this clonotype. V and J are TRBV20-1 and TRBJ2-1, with D hard to call. This CDR3 has 16 amino acids. Germline CDR1 DFQATT, CDR2 SNEGSKA (reference sequence). The V end lost 3 bases, the J end lost 0 bases, and 15 bases lay between the germline ends. Here the CDR3 reads CSARAAVSSSYNEQFF. The CDR3 DNA sequence: TGCAGTGCTAGGGCTGCGGTCTCTAGCTCCTACAATGAGCAGTTCTTC.

This clonotype was counted ten times or more. The chain couples TRBV20-1 to TRBJ2-3, with unresolved D. V lost 1 base, J lost 0 bases, and 14 bases lay in between. Germline CDR1 reads DFQATT; CDR2 reads SNEGSKA (reference sequence). This CDR3 region has 16 residues. CDR3 DNA: TGCAGTGCTAGAGTCAGAACGTCCACTAGCACAGATACGCAGTATTTT. This codes for CSARVRTSTSTDTQYF.

The chain links TRBV2 to TRBJ1-5; tentative D call: TRBD1 (6 bases). Trimming stripped 3 bases from V and 3 bases from J, with 9 bases between. The CDR3 length is 14 residues. The germline V gene encodes CDR1 SNHLY and CDR2 FYNNEI. CDR3 protein: CASSERQDNQPQHF. The CDR3 DNA sequence: TGTGCCAGCAGTGAGAGACAGGACAATCAGCCCCAGCATTTT.

At least ten counts were recorded for this clonotype. CDR3 in DNA: TGCGCCAGCAAGGTGACTCCGGGGGGCACCGGGGAGCTGTTTTTT. Translating gives CASKVTPGGTGELFF. This rearrangement joins TRBV5-1 to TRBJ2-2; 7 positions match TRBD2. The J segment lost 4 bases and the V segment lost 6 bases, leaving 9 bases of the junction unmatched. Germline V gene sequence: CDR1 SGHRS, CDR2 YFSETQ. This CDR3 has 15 amino acids.

Many counts were recorded for this clonotype. This chain connects TRBV6-1 to TRBJ1-1; D remains ambiguous. This CDR3 has 14 residues. CDR1 is MNHNS and CDR2 is SASEGT in the germline V gene. The ends were cut back, 1 base at V and 4 bases at J, with 10 bases in the middle. DNA of the CDR3: TGTGCCAGCAGTGAAGGGGAGTGGGTCACTGAAGCTTTCTTT. Protein: CASSEGEWVTEAFF.

The chain combines TRBV29-1 with TRBJ2-5, with 7 bases lining up with TRBD1. The CDR3 consists of 13 residues. CDR1 and CDR2 (germline): SQVTM, ANQGSEA. With V trimmed by 7 bases and J by 3 bases, 8 bases remained unmatched. This CDR3 reads CSAGQVKEETQYF. CDR3 coding DNA: TGCAGCGCCGGACAGGTAAAAGAAGAGACCCAGTACTTC.

This clonotype was observed many times. This chain links TRBV5-1 with TRBJ2-4; the D gene is possibly TRBD1 (5 bases). CDR3 size: 15 residues. V gave up 4 bases and J gave up 7 bases, with 18 bases separating them. Germline V gene data show CDR1 as SGHRS and CDR2 as YFSETQ. DNA of the CDR3: TGCGCCAGCAGCCCGGCCCCAGGGTCCGAGAACATTCAGTACTTC. Translated, it gives CASSPAPGSENIQYF.

This clonotype was found many times. The rearrangement uses TRBV20-1 and TRBJ2-7; TRBD2 matches 13 bases. The V and J ends lost 3 bases and 3 bases, in that order; junction bases with no gene match: 5. This CDR3 is 15 amino acids long. CDR1 is DFQATT, CDR2 SNEGSKA, per germline (reference sequence). The CDR3 sequence is CSASTGLAGDYEQYF. In DNA form, the CDR3 reads TGCAGTGCTAGCACTGGACTAGCGGGAGACTACGAGCAGTACTTC.

This clonotype was seen ten or more times. V is TRBV29-1 and J is TRBJ2-5; D possibly corresponds to TRBD1 (5 bases). V was cut by 3 bases and J by 0 bases, with 5 bases left in between. From germline, CDR1 is SQVTM and CDR2 ANQGSEA. The CDR3 has 12 residues. DNA of the CDR3: TGCAGCGTTGACAGGGACCAAGAGACCCAGTACTTC. Residues: CSVDRDQETQYF. The full variable domain, with the rest looked up from reference TRBV29-1 and TRBJ2-5, is SAVISQKPSRDICQRGTSLTIQCQVDSQVTMMFWYRQQPGQSLTLIATANQGSEATYESGFVIDKFPISRPNLTFSTLTVSNMSPEDSSIYLCSVDRDQETQYFGPGTRLLVL.

In this sample, this clonotype turned up many times. The V call is TRBV20-1, the J call TRBJ2-4; 14 bases are shared with TRBD2. This CDR3 is 15 amino acids long. Germline assignment: CDR1 DFQATT and CDR2 SNEGSKA (reference sequence). The J segment lost 9 bases and the V segment lost 1 base, leaving 5 bases of the junction unmatched. The CDR3 spells CSARGTSGGPGIQYF. The CDR3 DNA is TGCAGTGCTAGAGGGACTAGCGGGGGGCCGGGCATTCAGTACTTC.

Many counts were recorded for this clonotype. The chain uses TRBV4-2 and TRBJ1-2; the D is unclear. Trimming shortened V by 2 bases and J by 7 bases, and 11 bases separated the two germline ends. The CDR3 contains 13 residues. The V gene's germline CDR1 is LGHNA and CDR2 YNFKEQ. CDR3: CASSQTGNVGYTF. The CDR3 DNA is TGTGCCAGCAGCCAAACGGGGAATGTTGGCTACACCTTC.

This rearrangement joins TRBV7-3 to TRBJ2-6; 8 bases match TRBD2. With V trimmed by 5 bases and J by 1 base, 10 bases remained unmatched. The CDR3 has 18 amino acids. Germline values: CDR1 SGHTA, CDR2 FQGTGA. The CDR3 loop is CASSTSGTRLSGANVLTF. The DNA for the CDR3 is TGTGCCAGCAGCACATCCGGGACTAGATTATCTGGGGCCAACGTCCTGACTTTC.

This clonotype was picked up one time. This rearrangement joins TRBV5-1 to TRBJ2-7, with D possibly being TRBD1 (5 bases). CDR1 and CDR2 from the germline V gene are SGHRS and YFSETQ. CDR3 length: 14 amino acids. V was shortened by 3 bases and J by 0 bases, with 10 bases between the two germline ends. The CDR3 coding sequence is TGCGCCAGCAGCTCCAGCAGGGACTCCTACGAGCAGTACTTC. The encoded protein is CASSSSRDSYEQYF.

J is TRBJ1-2 and V is TRBV6-6; D is uncertain. The CDR3 extends over 11 amino acids. From germline, CDR1 is MNHNY and CDR2 SVGAGI (reference sequence). V was trimmed by 6 bases and J by 8 bases, leaving 10 bases between them. The CDR3 reads CASSPQGGYTF. The CDR3 DNA is TGTGCCAGCAGCCCCCAAGGGGGCTACACCTTC.

This clonotype was recorded at least ten times. This chain joins TRBV5-1 and TRBJ1-3, with D unresolved. The CDR3 runs to 16 residues. V was clipped by 4 bases and J by 0 bases, with 14 bases between them. CDR1 is SGHRS, CDR2 YFSETQ, per germline. Here the CDR3 reads CASSPQAAISGNTIYF. The CDR3 bases are TGCGCCAGCAGCCCGCAGGCAGCCATCTCTGGAAACACCATATATTTT.

The rearrangement links TRBV12-3 or TRBV12-4 to TRBJ2-5; 8 positions agree with TRBD2. The ends lost 3 bases at V and 4 bases at J; junction bases unmatched: 10. This CDR3 is 16 amino acids long. The DNA of the CDR3 is TGTGCCAGCAGTTTCCCCACCAGCGGGAGAACAGAGACCCAGTACTTC. It is translated as CASSFPTSGRTETQYF.